This T cell receptor beta chain appears in the sequencing data of a study of cytomegalovirus exposure and HLA in healthy donors. Turning to the study itself: The approximately 120 validation repertoires, a later analysis reported, used the same platform as the 666 first-cohort repertoires. Notes on the study in general: Three CMV-associated chains were confirmed in vitro to be specific for CMV antigens. Researchers counted around 180 TCR beta chains as cytomegalovirus-associated. A subsequent analysis found that TCR clusters from the first cohort also tended to co-occur in the approximately 130 validation repertoires, with 90% to 95% of cluster scores above 0.

V trimming: 1 base; J trimming: 2 bases; junction bases outside the gene matches: 5. Germline V CDR1 and CDR2: MNHNS, SASEGT. The CDR3 totals 16 residues. Concerning this clone: Its antigen is not identified.

Method: immunoSEQ multiplex PCR; TCRdb's copy keeps in-frame clones and lacks some. The table has over 150,000 clones, about 86% seen once. The source material was PBMCs. This sequence joins TRBV6-1 and TRBJ1-3; the match to TRBD1 covers 7 bases. The sequence came from a human donor in good health. The CDR3 sequence is CASSEGYRGPGNTIYF. The CDR3, as DNA: TGTGCCAGCAGTGAAGGTTACAGGGGCCCTGGAAACACCATATATTTT.